The 10 T cell receptor beta chains below were found in one sample sequenced in a study of OX40 agonist ivuxolimab in advanced cancers. Some clones are missing from TCRdb's copy, which holds only in-frame ones; the method was immunoSEQ multiplex PCR. This table has tens of thousands of clones, about nine tenths appearing once. Here the sequenced sample was CD4+ or CD8+ T cells sorted from blood, taken in a trial of the OX40 agonist ivuxolimab. All receptors derive from an adult with an advanced solid tumor such as melanoma, head and neck, liver or kidney cancer.

In this sample, this clone turned up once. V and J are TRBV4-3 and TRBJ1-3; D is ambiguous. This CDR3 has 15 residues. Germline V gene lookup returns CDR1 LGHNA and CDR2 YSLEER. V lost 1 base and J lost 0, with 7 bases in between. This CDR3 is CASSQAAASGNTIYF. CDR3 coding DNA: TGCGCCAGCAGCCAAGCGGCAGCCTCTGGAAACACCATATATTTT.

The chain is built from TRBV7-6 and TRBJ2-7; TRBD1 matches at 7 bases. CDR1 SGHVS and CDR2 FNYEAQ come from the germline V gene. The V gene end was trimmed by 6 bases and the J gene end by 5 bases; junction bases not matched to a gene: 10. The CDR3 runs to 14 residues. The CDR3 sequence is CASSIQGESDEQYF. CDR3 nucleotides: TGTGCCAGCAGTATTCAGGGGGAAAGTGACGAGCAGTACTTC.

This chain joins TRBV7-2 and TRBJ2-5; 12 bases agree with TRBD2. Germline V gene sequence: CDR1 SGHTA, CDR2 FQGNSA. This CDR3 is 15 amino acids long. The ends lost 7 bases at V and 5 bases at J; junction bases unmatched: 8. Here the CDR3 DNA reads TGTGCCAGCACCCTACAACTAGCGGGGGGTGAGACCCAGTACTTC. Translating it yields CASTLQLAGGETQYF.

The gene calls are TRBV10-3 and TRBJ2-5, with D possibly being TRBD1 or TRBD2 (5 bases each). Germline V CDR1 and CDR2: ENHRY, SYGVKD. CDR3 length equals 13 residues. V was pared by 6 bases and J by 5 bases, with 13 bases between. The CDR3 protein is CAISENWGETQYF. In DNA, the CDR3 is TGTGCCATCAGCGAGAACTGGGGGGAGACCCAGTACTTC.

The genes are TRBV7-8 and TRBJ2-7; no reliable D call. The CDR3 extends over 15 amino acids. Germline V CDR1 and CDR2: SGHVS, FQNEAQ. V was cut by 2 bases and J by 0 bases, with 11 bases left in between. CDR3: CASSLRQEPSYEQYF. Here the CDR3 DNA reads TGTGCCAGCAGCTTAAGGCAGGAACCCTCCTACGAGCAGTACTTC. Filled out from reference TRBV7-8 and TRBJ2-7, the complete variable domain reads GAGVSQSPRYKVAKRGQDVALRCDPISGHVSLFWYQQALGQGPEFLTYFQNEAQLDKSGLPSDRFFAERPEGSVSTLKIQRTQQEDSAVYLCASSLRQEPSYEQYFGPGTRLTVT.

CDR3 DNA: TGTGCCAGTAGTATTTACAGGGGGCATCAGCCCCAGCATTTT. Translation: CASSIYRGHQPQHF. The chain joins TRBV19 to TRBJ1-5, with 9 nucleotides matching TRBD1. V trimming: 3 bases; J trimming: 5 bases; junction bases outside the gene matches: 2. This CDR3 comprises 14 residues. Germline V lookup: CDR1 LNHDA, CDR2 SQIVND (reference sequence).

The rearrangement joins TRBV11-2 to TRBJ2-3, with 10 positions matching TRBD2. V lost 0 bases, J lost 2 bases, and 5 bases stayed unmatched. The CDR3 contains 17 residues. In germline, CDR1 is SGHAT, CDR2 FQNNGV. The CDR3: CASSLEGLATDTDTQYF. DNA of the CDR3: TGTGCCAGCAGCTTAGAGGGACTAGCGACTGACACAGATACGCAGTATTTT.

The rearrangement joins TRBV9 to TRBJ1-1; TRBD1 is a possible D gene (5 bases). The germline V and J ends were trimmed by 4 bases and 0 bases, with 16 bases remaining between them. This CDR3 contains 16 residues. Germline assignment: CDR1 SGDLS and CDR2 YYNGEE. The CDR3 coding sequence is TGTGCCAGCAGCCCGCGGGGCCTGGGGTTGAACACTGAAGCTTTCTTT. Its translation: CASSPRGLGLNTEAFF. The variable domain in full, with the rest retrieved from reference TRBV9 and TRBJ1-1, is DSGVTQTPKHLITATGQRVTLRCSPRSGDLSVYWYQQSLDQGLQFLIQYYNGEERAKGNILERFSAQQFPDLHSELNLSSLELGDSALYFCASSPRGLGLNTEAFFGQGTRLTVV.

The V call is TRBV6-5, the J call TRBJ2-7; perhaps D is TRBD1 or TRBD2 (6 bases each). The CDR3 extends over 12 amino acids. Trimming left V 7 bases short and J 3 bases short, with 10 bases between. The germline gives CDR1 MNHEY, CDR2 SVGAGI. Here the CDR3 DNA reads TGTGCCAGCACCGAGGGGGGCTACGAGCAGTACTTC. Translation: CASTEGGYEQYF.

This clone was detected only once. The CDR3 is CARSSKLHRNDEQYF. As DNA, the CDR3 is TGTGCCAGAAGCTCCAAACTCCATAGGAACGACGAGCAGTACTTC. This chain uses TRBV5-3 with TRBJ2-7; D is uncertain. TRBV5-3 is noted as an ORF with a role that remains uncertain. This CDR3 contains 15 residues. With 3 bases removed from V and 5 bases from J, the gap between germline ends came to 18 bases.